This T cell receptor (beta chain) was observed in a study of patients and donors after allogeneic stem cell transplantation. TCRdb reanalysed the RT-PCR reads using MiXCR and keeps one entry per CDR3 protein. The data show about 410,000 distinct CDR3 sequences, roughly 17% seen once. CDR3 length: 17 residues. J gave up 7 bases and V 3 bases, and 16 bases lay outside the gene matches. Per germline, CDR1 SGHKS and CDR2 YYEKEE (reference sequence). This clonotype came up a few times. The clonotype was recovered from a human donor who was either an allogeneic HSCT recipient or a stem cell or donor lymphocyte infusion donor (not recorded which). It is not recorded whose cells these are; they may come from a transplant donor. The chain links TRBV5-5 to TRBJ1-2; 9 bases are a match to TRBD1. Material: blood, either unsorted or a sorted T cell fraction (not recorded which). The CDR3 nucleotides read TGTGCCAGCAGCTGGACGCGATGGGGACAGGGCGCCAGTGGCTACACCTTC. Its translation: CASSWTRWGQGASGYTF.